The 10 T cell receptor beta chains below all came from one sample that was sequenced in a study of shared clonotypes between healthy human individuals. Selected positively for CCR7 and CD45RO-negative, naive CD8 cells excluded terminally differentiated effector memory CD45RA+ cells. Sequencing was performed with immunoSEQ multiplex PCR; in TCRdb, only in-frame clones are kept and a portion is missing. Of 1.5 million to 2.5 million clones detected, about 94% appear once; the ten largest clones hold 1% to 1.5%. Specimen: naive CD8+ T cells sorted from blood. The receptors here all came from a man aged 18 to 30 in good health.

About this clone: Other DNA sequences of this sample code for an identical CDR3. V is TRBV19 and J is TRBJ2-7; 9 positions match TRBD1. Germline trimming cut 5 bases from V and 4 bases from J; bases unmatched to any gene: 3. Germline V CDR1 and CDR2: LNHDA, SQIVND (reference sequence). The length of the CDR3 is 13 residues. As DNA, the CDR3 is TGTGCCAGTAGTCTGGGACAGGGTTACGAGCAGTACTTC. Its translation is CASSLGQGYEQYF.

The chain joins TRBV19 to TRBJ2-7, with D perhaps being TRBD1 or TRBD2 (5 bases each). The CDR3 extends over 13 amino acids. The V gene's germline CDR1 is LNHDA and CDR2 SQIVND (reference sequence). V dropped 5 bases and J dropped 3 bases, with 11 bases sitting between them. Written as DNA, the CDR3 is TGTGCCAGTAGTCTTGGGGGATTCTACGAGCAGTACTTC. The encoded protein is CASSLGGFYEQYF.

The V gene is TRBV6-5, the J gene TRBJ2-4; D possibly corresponds to TRBD1 (6 bases). Between the trimmed V and J ends, which lost 0 bases and 2 bases, there was a span of 11 bases. CDR3 length: 16 residues. The germline V gene encodes CDR1 MNHEY and CDR2 SVGAGI. The CDR3 protein is CASSYSQGSTKNIQYF. The CDR3 DNA is TGTGCCAGCAGTTACTCACAGGGCTCGACCAAAAACATTCAGTACTTC.

The J gene is TRBJ2-1, the V gene TRBV2; D might be TRBD2 (6 bases). V was pared by 7 bases and J by 9 bases, with 19 bases between. Germline values: CDR1 SNHLY, CDR2 FYNNEI. CDR3 length equals 14 residues. In nucleotides, the CDR3 is TGTGCCAGCACCGGAGGGCCCCTCAGCATTGAGCAGTTCTTC. Translating it yields CASTGGPLSIEQFF.

The rearrangement joins TRBV7-6 to TRBJ1-1, with TRBD1 as a possible D gene (6 bases). Looked up from germline, CDR1 is SGHVS and CDR2 is FNYEAQ. Deletions cut 4 bases from V and 3 bases from J, with 18 bases between. The CDR3 consists of 16 residues. This CDR3 is CASSSIVQGGDTEAFF. CDR3 bases: TGTGCCAGCAGCTCAATAGTACAGGGTGGGGACACTGAAGCTTTCTTT.

To note about this clone: The sample has other DNA sequences that encode this CDR3 too. This chain links TRBV11-2 with TRBJ2-7; 10 nucleotides align to TRBD1. Germline lookup yields CDR1 SGHAT and CDR2 FQNNGV. CDR3 length: 15 residues. The V segment lost 1 base and the J segment 3 bases; nucleotides outside the gene matches: 3. This chain's CDR3 is CASSLVGTGDYEQYF. The CDR3 coding sequence is TGTGCCAGCAGCTTAGTTGGGACAGGGGACTACGAGCAGTACTTC.

The chain joins TRBV7-8 to TRBJ2-2; no definite D call. The CDR3 sequence is 13 residues long. The V gene's germline CDR1 is SGHVS and CDR2 FQNEAQ. V was clipped by 2 bases and J by 4 bases, with 5 bases between them. CDR3 protein: CASSLFGTGELFF. The DNA for the CDR3 is TGTGCCAGCAGCTTATTTGGCACCGGGGAGCTGTTTTTT.

The J gene is TRBJ1-1, the V gene TRBV19; D not resolved. Trimming removed 1 base from V and 3 bases from J, with 12 bases in between. The CDR3 loop spans 15 amino acids. CDR1 LNHDA and CDR2 SQIVND come from the germline V gene (reference sequence). The CDR3 loop reads CASSIGVPMDTEAFF. In DNA, the CDR3 is TGTGCCAGTAGTATAGGAGTTCCTATGGACACTGAAGCTTTCTTT.

The chain carries TRBV5-1 and TRBJ2-2, with D tentatively TRBD1 (6 bases). The CDR3 contains 15 residues. V lost 4 bases to trimming and J lost 6 bases, with 16 bases between them. The germline gives CDR1 SGHRS, CDR2 YFSETQ. CDR3 amino acids: CASSPEDRLSGELFF. The CDR3 DNA follows: TGCGCCAGCAGCCCGGAAGACAGGTTGTCCGGGGAGCTGTTTTTT.

The chain carries TRBV7-9 and TRBJ2-7, with D perhaps matching TRBD2 (5 bases). With 5 bases removed from V and 6 bases from J, the gap between germline ends came to 17 bases. Germline V gene data show CDR1 as SEHNR and CDR2 as FQNEAQ (reference sequence). This CDR3 region has 14 residues. The CDR3 spells CASSAGPYLSEQYF. The CDR3 region has the DNA TGTGCCAGCAGCGCGGGTCCCTATTTGAGCGAGCAGTACTTC. The whole variable domain, remainder taken from reference TRBV7-9 and TRBJ2-7, is DTGVSQNPRHKITKRGQNVTFRCDPISEHNRLYWYRQTLGQGPEFLTYFQNEAQLEKSRLLSDRFSAERPKGSFSTLEIQRTEQGDSAMYLCASSAGPYLSEQYFGPGTRLTVT.